The clone carrying this TCR beta chain came up a few times. This record comes from a study of blood T cell repertoires in COVID-19. Study overall: From the United States, Italy and Spain came samples of acute and convalescent COVID-19.

In the authors' methods: Amplification of reference gene primers was used by the study to estimate nucleated cell counts. The method was immunoSEQ multiplex PCR; TCRdb's version includes in-frame clones alone and lacks a portion of them. V, J and clone size were drawn from that table, and D and trimming were deduced from the DNA. Of under 200,000 clones listed, around 85% were seen once; the top ten hold roughly 1.1%. With 6 bases clipped from V and 7 bases from J, the junction kept 9 bases outside the gene matches. Germline-derived CDR1 and CDR2 are MNHEY and SVGAGI. This CDR3 is built from 15 residues.

This TCR derives from a man between 60 and 75 years old who had recovered from COVID-19. The sequencing sample was made of peripheral blood. V gene TRBV6-5 combines with J gene TRBJ1-6; 7 nucleotides match TRBD1. The CDR3 DNA reads as TGTGCCAGCAGCGATGCCGGGACAGAGAATTCACCCCTCCACTTT. Protein sequence: CASSDAGTENSPLHF.